This passage covers 32 T cell receptor beta chains from one sample sequenced in a study of shared clonotypes between healthy human individuals. Assay: immunoSEQ multiplex PCR; the TCRdb copy retains only in-frame clones and omits some. The sample lists about 1 million clones, roughly 75% occurring once. Source material: memory CD4+ T cells sorted from blood. Sample subset: CD45RA-negative fraction. Receptors were obtained from a man between 18 and 29 years old in good health.

This chain joins TRBV5-4 and TRBJ2-7, with 12 bases that match TRBD2. Germline V gene lookup returns CDR1 SGHNT and CDR2 YYREEE (reference sequence). V was clipped by 4 bases and J by 8 bases; unmatched bases: 7. The CDR3 length is 14 residues. CDR3 in amino acids: CASSRTSGVGKQYF. The CDR3, as DNA: TGTGCCAGCAGCCGGACTAGCGGGGTGGGGAAGCAGTACTTC. Full variable domain (remainder filled in from reference TRBV5-4 and TRBJ2-7): ETGVTQSPTHLIKTRGQQVTLRCSSQSGHNTVSWYQQALGQGPQFIFQYYREEENGRGNFPPRFSGLQFPNYSSELNVNALELDDSALYLCASSRTSGVGKQYFGPGTRLTVT.

The chain uses TRBV7-6 and TRBJ1-2, with 8 bases that match TRBD1. The CDR3 consists of 13 residues. CDR1 and CDR2 from the germline V gene are SGHVS and FNYEAQ. V was pared by 0 bases and J by 8 bases, with 2 bases of the junction left unmatched. CDR3 nucleotides: TGTGCCAGCAGCTTAGCCCAGGGGGCCGGCTACACCTTC. It translates to CASSLAQGAGYTF.

This clone was counted only a few times. In DNA form, the CDR3 reads TGTGCCAGCAGCTCAGCACGTGACAGATACCAAGAGACCCAGTACTTC. Protein: CASSSARDRYQETQYF. The V and J genes are TRBV11-2 and TRBJ2-5; TRBD1 might be the D (5 bases). The germline gives CDR1 SGHAT, CDR2 FQNNGV. The V gene lost 4 bases and the J gene lost 0 bases, with 15 bases spanning the gap. This CDR3 contains 16 residues.

V usage is TRBV28 and J usage is TRBJ1-5; the D is unclear. This CDR3 contains 12 residues. Germline V gives CDR1 MDHEN, CDR2 SYDVKM. V gave up 7 bases and J gave up 7 bases, with 11 bases separating them. This chain's CDR3 is CASKRINQPQHF. The CDR3, as DNA: TGTGCCAGCAAAAGGATCAACCAGCCCCAGCATTTT.

V usage is TRBV19 and J usage is TRBJ2-4; TRBD1 is a possible D gene (5 bases). V gave up 6 bases and J gave up 1 base, with 13 bases separating them. The CDR3 sequence is 15 residues long. Looked up from germline, CDR1 is LNHDA and CDR2 is SQIVND (reference sequence). The CDR3 reads CASRTGQLAKNIQYF. CDR3 nucleotide sequence: TGTGCCAGTAGAACAGGCCAGCTGGCCAAAAACATTCAGTACTTC.

The V gene is TRBV5-1, the J gene TRBJ2-1, with 8 bases identical to TRBD1. CDR3 size: 16 residues. V trimming: 4 bases; J trimming: 4 bases; junction bases outside the gene matches: 10. Germline V gene lookup returns CDR1 SGHRS and CDR2 YFSETQ. CDR3 coding DNA: TGCGCCAGCAGCCCCGGACAGGGCCTGGGGTACAATGAGCAGTTCTTC. It specifies CASSPGQGLGYNEQFF.

V is TRBV5-6 and J is TRBJ2-6, with D perhaps TRBD2 (5 bases). Germline assignment: CDR1 SGHDT and CDR2 YYEEEE. The CDR3 contains 14 residues. The V gene lost 4 bases and the J gene lost 0 bases, with 5 bases spanning the gap. The CDR3, as DNA: TGTGCCAGCAGCGGGAGCTCTGGGGCCAACGTCCTGACTTTC. It translates to CASSGSSGANVLTF. The whole variable domain, filled in from reference TRBV5-6 and TRBJ2-6, reads DAGVTQSPTHLIKTRGQQVTLRCSPKSGHDTVSWYQQALGQGPQFIFQYYEEEERQRGNFPDRFSGHQFPNYSSELNVNALLLGDSALYLCASSGSSGANVLTFGAGSRLTVL.

The CDR3 sequence is CASSESSGGLGEQFF. CDR3 DNA sequence: TGTGCCAGCAGTGAATCGAGCGGGGGCTTGGGGGAGCAGTTCTTC. This chain joins TRBV6-1 and TRBJ2-1; 8 positions match TRBD2. V shed 2 bases and J 10 bases; nucleotides not matched to a gene: 10. The CDR3 totals 15 residues. Germline assignment: CDR1 MNHNS and CDR2 SASEGT.

The chain couples TRBV18 to TRBJ1-1; D remains ambiguous. CDR1 is KGHSH and CDR2 is LQKENI in the germline V gene. The germline V and J ends were trimmed by 3 bases and 3 bases, with 5 bases remaining between them. This CDR3 has 12 amino acids. The CDR3 bases are TGTGCCAGCTCACCCTGGGACACTGAAGCTTTCTTT. Translating gives CASSPWDTEAFF.

The CDR3 DNA reads TGTGCCAGTAGAACGGGACTAGCGGAGCACACAGATACGCAGTATTTT. Translated: CASRTGLAEHTDTQYF. The genes are TRBV19 and TRBJ2-3; TRBD2 matches at 11 bases. Germline V gene lookup returns CDR1 LNHDA and CDR2 SQIVND (reference sequence). The CDR3 is 16 amino acids. Unmatched junction bases numbered 7, after V lost 6 bases and J lost 2 bases.

The gene calls are TRBV19 and TRBJ2-5; 9 positions agree with TRBD1. The length of the CDR3 is 14 residues. Germline assignment: CDR1 LNHDA and CDR2 SQIVND (reference sequence). V trimming: 6 bases; J trimming: 5 bases; junction bases outside the gene matches: 7. The CDR3 nucleotides are TGTGCCAGTAGCTACTCGACAGGGGGGGAGACCCAGTACTTC. Protein: CASSYSTGGETQYF.

The rearrangement joins TRBV2 to TRBJ2-4, with 7 bases matching TRBD2. The V segment lost 3 bases and the J segment 3 bases; nucleotides outside the gene matches: 11. Germline V gives CDR1 SNHLY, CDR2 FYNNEI. The CDR3 totals 17 residues. The CDR3 DNA reads TGTGCCAGCAGTGAGGGGGAGGGATTTCATAGCAAAAACATTCAGTACTTC. It encodes CASSEGEGFHSKNIQYF.

The chain recombines TRBV6-1 with TRBJ1-5, with D unresolved. Germline assignment: CDR1 MNHNS and CDR2 SASEGT. V lost 3 bases and J lost 10, with 7 bases in between. The CDR3 is 11 amino acids. The CDR3 DNA reads TGTGCCAGCAGTGACCCCTATCCCCAGCATTTT. Translating it yields CASSDPYPQHF.

This sequence joins TRBV10-2 and TRBJ2-3; the match to TRBD2 covers 10 bases. This CDR3 has 13 residues. CDR1 and CDR2 from the germline V gene are WSHSY and SAAADI. V shed 8 bases, J shed 4 bases, and the junction held 3 bases outside the gene matches. CDR3 in DNA: TGCGCCAGCGGCCTAGCGGGAGCAGATACGCAGTATTTT. Its translation is CASGLAGADTQYF.

J is TRBJ1-2 and V is TRBV6-6; D gene ambiguous. CDR3 length equals 14 residues. Germline lookup yields CDR1 MNHNY and CDR2 SVGAGI (reference sequence). Trimming removed 8 bases at V and 1 base at J, with 14 bases between. The CDR3 sequence is CASGPKIINYGYTF. CDR3 coding DNA: TGTGCCAGCGGACCTAAGATTATTAACTATGGCTACACCTTC.

This clone has ten or more counts. This chain connects TRBV10-3 to TRBJ2-7; the D is unclear. CDR1 and CDR2 from the germline V gene are ENHRY and SYGVKD. Trimming stripped 10 bases from V and 3 bases from J, with 13 bases between. CDR3 length: 12 residues. The CDR3 loop reads CATAPGDYEQYF. For the CDR3, the DNA is TGTGCCACCGCCCCCGGAGACTACGAGCAGTACTTC.

The chain links TRBV15 to TRBJ1-2; unclear D gene. The CDR3 covers 15 residues. V shed 1 base and J shed 2 bases, with 11 bases lying between them. Germline V gives CDR1 LNHNV, CDR2 YYDKDF (reference sequence). The CDR3 loop reads CATSRGGSLNYGYTF. In nucleotides, the CDR3 is TGTGCCACCAGCAGAGGTGGCAGCTTAAACTATGGCTACACCTTC.

The CDR3 nucleotides read TGTGCCAGCAGCTTAGGGGTAGCGGGGGGCCAGGATGAGCAGTTCTTC. This translates into CASSLGVAGGQDEQFF. The rearrangement uses TRBV11-2 and TRBJ2-1; 10 bases match TRBD2. The CDR3 contains 16 residues. Germline-derived CDR1 and CDR2 are SGHAT and FQNNGV. V was pared by 1 base and J by 8 bases, with 8 bases of the junction left unmatched.

This chain uses TRBV7-6 with TRBJ2-2; D remains unclear. The V and J ends lost 2 bases and 7 bases respectively, with 8 bases between them. The CDR3 runs to 13 residues. Germline values: CDR1 SGHVS, CDR2 FNYEAQ. CDR3 amino acids: CASSLWQDGELFF. The CDR3 DNA reads TGTGCCAGCAGCTTATGGCAAGACGGGGAGCTGTTTTTT.

The V call is TRBV28, the J call TRBJ2-1; D may match TRBD1 or TRBD2 (5 bases each). The CDR3 loop spans 17 amino acids. Trimming removed 5 bases from V and 4 bases from J, with 21 bases in between. From germline, CDR1 is MDHEN and CDR2 SYDVKM. The CDR3 region has the DNA TGTGCCAGCAGTCCCAACGTCGGGGCTCTAGTTTACAATGAGCAGTTCTTC. It encodes CASSPNVGALVYNEQFF.

This chain joins TRBV30 and TRBJ1-1, with D possibly being TRBD1 (6 bases). Germline-derived CDR1 and CDR2 are GTSNPN and SVGIG (reference sequence). Trimming cost V 5 bases and J 3 bases, with 19 bases left between them. CDR3 length: 15 residues. CDR3 DNA sequence: TGTGCCTGGGGCCGGGACACCAAGAGGCACACTGAAGCTTTCTTT. Encoded protein: CAWGRDTKRHTEAFF.

The CDR3 region is CASSSKTSGRVTDTQYF. CDR3 DNA sequence: TGTGCCAGCAGTAGCAAAACTAGCGGGAGGGTAACAGATACGCAGTATTTT. V usage is TRBV5-4 and J usage is TRBJ2-3; 13 bases are a match to TRBD2. The CDR3 has 17 residues. Germline V gene sequence: CDR1 SGHNT, CDR2 YYREEE (reference sequence). V lost 5 bases, J lost 3 bases, and 9 bases stayed unmatched.

The rearrangement joins TRBV28 to TRBJ1-1, with D tentatively TRBD1 (5 bases). CDR1 is MDHEN and CDR2 is SYDVKM in the germline V gene. V dropped 8 bases and J dropped 3 bases, with 16 bases sitting between them. The CDR3 has 14 residues. The CDR3 loop reads CASLSGTADTEAFF. CDR3 coding DNA: TGTGCCAGCCTCTCAGGGACCGCGGACACTGAAGCTTTCTTT.

This clone is a singleton in its sample. The V and J genes are TRBV6-1 and TRBJ2-7; 8 bases map to TRBD1. Germline V CDR1 and CDR2: MNHNS, SASEGT. This CDR3 comprises 16 residues. With 3 bases clipped from V and 1 base from J, the junction kept 8 bases outside the gene matches. The CDR3 sequence: CASSDRGQAQSYEQYF. The CDR3 nucleotides read TGTGCCAGCAGTGATCGGGGACAGGCGCAATCCTACGAGCAGTACTTC.

A remark on this clone: Other DNA sequences from this sample encode an identical CDR3 as well. This chain joins TRBV5-4 and TRBJ2-6, with unresolved D. The germline CDR1 and CDR2 sequences are SGHNT and YYREEE (reference sequence). Trimming stripped 0 bases from V and 4 bases from J, with 8 bases between. This CDR3 is built from 15 residues. CDR3 in DNA: TGTGCCAGCAGCTTGGAGGGTTCAGGGGCCAACGTCCTGACTTTC. Its translation: CASSLEGSGANVLTF.

The rearrangement links TRBV6-6 to TRBJ2-7, with TRBD1 matching over 7 bases. Unmatched junction bases numbered 5, after V lost 6 bases and J lost 0 bases. Germline-derived CDR1 and CDR2 are MNHNY and SVGAGI (reference sequence). The CDR3 has 14 residues. CDR3 sequence reads: CASSRDSNSYEQYF. The CDR3 region has the DNA TGTGCCAGCAGCCGGGACAGCAACTCCTACGAGCAGTACTTC.

Here the CDR3 reads CASSSQGSEVNEQFF. For the CDR3, the DNA is TGTGCCAGCAGCTCCCAGGGTAGCGAGGTGAATGAGCAGTTCTTC. The gene calls are TRBV7-2 and TRBJ2-1; TRBD1 or TRBD2 may be the D gene (5 bases each). V was cut by 4 bases and J by 7 bases, with 17 bases left in between. Germline CDR1 SGHTA, CDR2 FQGNSA. The CDR3 has 15 residues.

The V call is TRBV11-1, the J call TRBJ1-1, with no clear D. The length of the CDR3 is 14 residues. The ends were cut back, 1 base at V and 3 bases at J, with 9 bases in the middle. Germline CDR1 SGHAT, CDR2 FQDESV (reference sequence). The CDR3 here is CASSLEGLHTEAFF. DNA of the CDR3: TGTGCCAGCAGCTTAGAGGGTCTGCACACTGAAGCTTTCTTT.

The rearrangement uses TRBV11-2 and TRBJ2-3; D not certain. The CDR3 has 13 residues. With 0 bases removed from V and 6 bases from J, the gap between germline ends came to 7 bases. Per germline, CDR1 SGHAT and CDR2 FQNNGV. The CDR3 DNA reads TGTGCCAGCAGCTTAGATATAGGGGATACGCAGTATTTT. Translating gives CASSLDIGDTQYF.

The J gene is TRBJ1-2, the V gene TRBV6-5; D ambiguous. The CDR3 runs 13 residues. V lost 5 bases, J lost 5 bases, and 12 bases lay in between. From germline, CDR1 is MNHEY and CDR2 SVGAGI. CDR3 loop: CASSPTGRYGYTF. DNA of the CDR3: TGTGCCAGCAGTCCGACCGGGAGGTATGGCTACACCTTC.

V is TRBV5-1 and J is TRBJ1-1; the match to TRBD1 covers 8 bases. With 4 bases clipped from V and 1 base from J, the junction kept 3 bases outside the gene matches. The CDR3 sequence is 14 residues long. Germline V gives CDR1 SGHRS, CDR2 YFSETQ. CDR3 in amino acids: CASSGGQANTEAFF. As DNA, the CDR3 is TGCGCCAGCAGCGGGGGACAGGCGAACACTGAAGCTTTCTTT.

This rearrangement joins TRBV18 to TRBJ2-7, with 7 positions matching TRBD2. Per germline, CDR1 KGHSH and CDR2 LQKENI. The CDR3 has 13 residues. V was pared by 0 bases and J by 9 bases, with 5 bases of the junction left unmatched. This CDR3 reads CASSPPAGVGQYF. As DNA, the CDR3 is TGTGCCAGCTCACCACCGGCGGGGGTCGGGCAGTACTTC. The whole variable domain, filled in from reference TRBV18 and TRBJ2-7, reads NAGVMQNPRHLVRRRGQEARLRCSPMKGHSHVYWYRQLPEEGLKFMVYLQKENIIDESGMPKERFSAEFPKEGPSILRIQQVVRGDSAAYFCASSPPAGVGQYFGPGTRLTVT.